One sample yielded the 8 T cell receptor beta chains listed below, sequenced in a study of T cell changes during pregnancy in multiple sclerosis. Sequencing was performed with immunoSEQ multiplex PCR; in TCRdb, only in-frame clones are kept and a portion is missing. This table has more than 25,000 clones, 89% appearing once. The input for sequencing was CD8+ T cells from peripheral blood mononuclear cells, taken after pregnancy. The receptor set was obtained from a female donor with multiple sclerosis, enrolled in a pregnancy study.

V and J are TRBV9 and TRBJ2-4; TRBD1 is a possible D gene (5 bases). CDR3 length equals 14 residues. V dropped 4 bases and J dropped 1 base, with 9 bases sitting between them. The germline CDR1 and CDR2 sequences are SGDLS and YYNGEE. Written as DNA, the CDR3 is TGTGCCAGCAGCCCGCCAGGGGCCAAAAACATTCAGTACTTC. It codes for CASSPPGAKNIQYF.

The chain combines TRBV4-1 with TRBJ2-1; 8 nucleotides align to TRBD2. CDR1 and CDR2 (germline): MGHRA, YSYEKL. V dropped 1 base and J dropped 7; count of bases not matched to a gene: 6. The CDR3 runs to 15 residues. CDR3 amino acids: CASSQGVGLVNEQFF. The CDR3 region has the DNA TGCGCCAGCAGCCAAGGGGTGGGACTAGTTAATGAGCAGTTCTTC.

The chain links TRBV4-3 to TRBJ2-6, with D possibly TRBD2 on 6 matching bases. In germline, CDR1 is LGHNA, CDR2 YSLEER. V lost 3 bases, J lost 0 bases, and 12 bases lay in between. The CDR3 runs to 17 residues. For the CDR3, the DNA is TGCGCCAGCAGCCAGGGGGACTCAAGCTCTGGGGCCAACGTCCTGACTTTC. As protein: CASSQGDSSSGANVLTF.

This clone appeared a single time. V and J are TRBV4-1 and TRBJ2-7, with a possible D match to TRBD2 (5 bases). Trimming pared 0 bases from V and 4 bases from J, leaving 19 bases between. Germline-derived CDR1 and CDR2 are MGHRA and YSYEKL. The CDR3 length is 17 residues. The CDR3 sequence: CASSQDLSRERSYEQYF. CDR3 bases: TGCGCCAGCAGCCAAGATCTATCGAGGGAGCGATCATACGAGCAGTACTTC.

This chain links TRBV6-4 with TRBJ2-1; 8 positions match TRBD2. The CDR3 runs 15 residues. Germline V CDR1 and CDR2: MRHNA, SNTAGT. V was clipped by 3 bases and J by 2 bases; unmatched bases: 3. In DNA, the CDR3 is TGTGCCAGCAGTGAAAAAGCGGGAGCCTACAATGAGCAGTTCTTC. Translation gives CASSEKAGAYNEQFF.

CDR3 DNA: TGTGCCATCAGTGAGGCGTCAGGGAGGTTGGAGACCCAGTACTTC. Its translation is CAISEASGRLETQYF. The chain links TRBV10-3 to TRBJ2-5; possibly TRBD2 for D (6 bases). The CDR3 runs 15 residues. Germline lookup yields CDR1 ENHRY and CDR2 SYGVKD. The V and J ends lost 2 bases and 5 bases respectively, with 15 bases between them.

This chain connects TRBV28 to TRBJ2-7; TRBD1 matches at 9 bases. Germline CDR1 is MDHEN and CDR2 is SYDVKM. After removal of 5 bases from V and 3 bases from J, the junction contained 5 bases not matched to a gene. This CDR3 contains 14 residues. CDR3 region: CASSGGDRVYEQYF. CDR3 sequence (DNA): TGTGCCAGCAGTGGGGGGGACAGGGTCTACGAGCAGTACTTC.

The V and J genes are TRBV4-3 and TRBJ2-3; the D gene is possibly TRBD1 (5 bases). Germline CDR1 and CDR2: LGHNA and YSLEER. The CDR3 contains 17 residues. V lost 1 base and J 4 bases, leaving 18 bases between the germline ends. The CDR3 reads CASSQVLMGRAADTQYF. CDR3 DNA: TGCGCCAGCAGCCAAGTATTAATGGGCAGGGCCGCAGATACGCAGTATTTT.